These 2 T cell receptor beta chains were sequenced from one sample in a study of Tregs in tolerant kidney transplant recipients. Method: immunoSEQ multiplex PCR; TCRdb's copy keeps in-frame clones and lacks some. This listing includes about 48,000 clones. The source material was CD4+ T cells from blood, sampled before the transplant. These receptor sequences come from a human donor who received a combined kidney and bone marrow transplant.

CDR3 in amino acids: CASSRGAQTEAFF. The sequenced part of the CDR3 DNA is TGTGCCAGCAGCCGGGGGGCGCAAACTGAA. The chain carries TRBV7-2 and TRBJ1-1; D possibly corresponds to TRBD1 (6 bases). The DNA ends 3 residues before the CDR3 does, and the rest of the CDR3 is filled in from the germline J gene. The CDR3 length is 13 residues. Trimming left V 5 bases short and J 5 bases short, with 12 bases between. The germline gives CDR1 SGHTA, CDR2 FQGNSA.

Note on this clone: The CDR3 goes on 3 residues after the read ends, and that part is filled in from the germline J gene. The chain uses TRBV7-6 and TRBJ2-1; the D is unclear. Deletions cut 3 bases from V and 0 bases from J, with 6 bases between. This CDR3 contains 14 residues. Germline values: CDR1 SGHVS, CDR2 FNYEAQ. CDR3 residues: CASSFHGSYNEQFF. The CDR3 DNA, read in part, is TGTGCCAGCAGCTTTCACGGCTCCTACAATGAG.